These 14 T cell receptor beta chains were sequenced from one sample in a study of B cell selection in AIRE deficiency. Sorting defined conventional CD4 T cells as CD4+CD127+. The table came from immunoSEQ multiplex PCR; TCRdb's copy has only in-frame clones and leaves some out. The table shows under 30,000 clones, with 95% to 98% occurring only once. Sequenced input: conventional CD4+ T cells sorted from PBMCs. These receptors all come from a human donor with AIRE deficiency.

The chain joins TRBV10-3 to TRBJ1-2; D gene uncertain. CDR1 is ENHRY, CDR2 SYGVKD, per germline. This CDR3 is built from 14 residues. V lost 3 bases and J lost 7, with 15 bases in between. CDR3 sequence reads: CAISEGIHTTGYTF. The DNA of the CDR3 is TGTGCCATCAGTGAAGGGATACACACAACTGGCTACACCTTC.

The V call is TRBV7-3, the J call TRBJ1-2, with TRBD1 matching 8 bases. The CDR3 spans 14 residues. V lost 5 bases to trimming and J lost 7 bases; unmatched junction nucleotides: 9. Germline loops: CDR1 SGHTA, CDR2 FQGTGA. CDR3 sequence reads: CASSPGAGTGGYTF. The CDR3 DNA sequence: TGTGCCAGCAGCCCGGGGGCAGGGACAGGTGGCTACACCTTC.

The CDR3 spells CASSQGTKDGYTF. The CDR3 bases are TGTGCCAGCAGCCAGGGGACAAAGGATGGCTACACCTTC. The V gene is TRBV11-3, the J gene TRBJ1-2; D may be TRBD1 (6 bases). Trimming took off 5 bases at V and 6 bases at J, with 13 bases between the two ends. The CDR3 has 13 residues. CDR1 is SGHNT, CDR2 YENEEA, per germline.

For the CDR3, the DNA is TGTGCCAGCAGTTTGCTTCAAGAGGGAGGCTACACCTTC. Encoded protein: CASSLLQEGGYTF. This sequence joins TRBV9 and TRBJ1-2; D not certain. This CDR3 is 13 amino acids long. Deletions cut 5 bases from V and 8 bases from J, with 16 bases between. Germline assignment: CDR1 SGDLS and CDR2 YYNGEE.

This chain uses TRBV11-2 with TRBJ2-7; 7 bases are a match to TRBD2. The germline gives CDR1 SGHAT, CDR2 FQNNGV. Germline trimming cut 1 base from V and 3 bases from J; bases unmatched to any gene: 9. This CDR3 is built from 16 residues. The CDR3 sequence: CASSLGSREGGYEQYF. The CDR3, as DNA: TGTGCCAGCAGCTTAGGGTCGAGGGAGGGAGGCTACGAGCAGTACTTC.

V and J are TRBV7-2 and TRBJ2-1; D is undetermined. V lost 3 bases and J 6 bases, leaving 6 bases between the germline ends. CDR3 length: 12 amino acids. CDR1 and CDR2 from the germline V gene are SGHTA and FQGNSA. The CDR3 sequence: CASSLDVNEQFF. The CDR3 coding sequence is TGTGCCAGCAGCTTGGACGTCAATGAGCAGTTCTTC.

The chain uses TRBV15 and TRBJ2-5; the match to TRBD1 covers 7 bases. Losses at the gene ends were 1 base for V and 2 bases for J; bases not matched to a gene: 4. This CDR3 contains 15 residues. Germline V CDR1 and CDR2: LNHNV, YYDKDF (reference sequence). The chain's CDR3 is CATSRVVRGQETQYF. The CDR3 nucleotides are TGTGCCACCAGCAGAGTAGTCAGGGGGCAAGAGACCCAGTACTTC.

This clone has only one observation. The rearrangement joins TRBV30 to TRBJ2-2; D may be TRBD1 (6 bases). CDR1 is GTSNPN and CDR2 is SVGIG in the germline V gene (reference sequence). CDR3 size: 15 residues. V lost 2 bases to trimming and J lost 6 bases, with 16 bases between them. The CDR3 here is CAWSLGGGGAGELFF. The CDR3 nucleotides are TGTGCCTGGAGTTTAGGGGGTGGCGGTGCCGGGGAGCTGTTTTTT.

This chain joins TRBV5-6 and TRBJ2-7; D perhaps matches TRBD1 (6 bases). Trimming stripped 5 bases from V and 4 bases from J, with 19 bases between. The CDR3 loop spans 15 amino acids. Germline-derived CDR1 and CDR2 are SGHDT and YYEEEE. The CDR3 loop reads CASSTQGDLGYEQYF. As DNA, the CDR3 is TGTGCCAGCAGTACACAGGGTGACCTTGGTTACGAGCAGTACTTC.

The rearrangement uses TRBV28 and TRBJ2-3, with D maybe TRBD2 (6 bases). This CDR3 contains 15 residues. Deletions cut 5 bases from V and 4 bases from J, with 16 bases between. Germline lookup yields CDR1 MDHEN and CDR2 SYDVKM. The CDR3 is CASSLSAGRADTQYF. Written as DNA, the CDR3 is TGTGCCAGCAGTCTCAGCGCGGGACGGGCAGATACGCAGTATTTT.

V gene TRBV7-2 combines with J gene TRBJ2-1, with 7 bases identical to TRBD2. V lost 2 bases and J lost 12; bases outside the gene matches: 7. Per germline, CDR1 SGHTA and CDR2 FQGNSA. The CDR3 consists of 13 residues. CDR3 sequence: CASSLSFTGGQFF. The CDR3 region has the DNA TGTGCCAGCAGCTTATCATTTACGGGAGGGCAGTTCTTC.

This clone has just one count. The CDR3 nucleotides read TGTGCCAGCAGTCAACAAGCGGATCGCTACTACAATGAGCAGTTCTTC. This sequence encodes CASSQQADRYYNEQFF. The chain recombines TRBV27 with TRBJ2-1; D may be TRBD2 (5 bases). The CDR3 loop spans 16 amino acids. The V end was cut by 5 bases, the J end by 3 bases, with 17 bases between. The germline V gene has CDR1 MNHEY and CDR2 SMNVEV (reference sequence).

The chain couples TRBV5-1 to TRBJ2-3; possible D gene TRBD2, 6 bases. Germline loops: CDR1 SGHRS, CDR2 YFSETQ. The CDR3 has 14 amino acids. V lost 4 bases and J 1 base, leaving 10 bases between the germline ends. CDR3 amino acids: CASSPGTGTDTQYF. CDR3 nucleotides: TGCGCCAGCAGCCCCGGGACTGGCACAGATACGCAGTATTTT. The variable domain in full, with the rest retrieved from reference TRBV5-1 and TRBJ2-3, is KAGVTQTPRYLIKTRGQQVTLSCSPISGHRSVSWYQQTPGQGLQFLFEYFSETQRNKGNFPGRFSGRQFSNSRSEMNVSTLELGDSALYLCASSPGTGTDTQYFGPGTRLTVL.

This rearrangement joins TRBV30 to TRBJ2-7, with TRBD2 matching over 9 bases. The CDR3 length is 14 residues. J lost 1 base, V lost 3 bases, and 4 bases had no gene match. CDR1 and CDR2 (germline): GTSNPN, SVGIG (reference sequence). CDR3 coding DNA: TGTGCCTGGAGGTCACTAGCGGGTTCCTACGAGCAGTACTTC. Protein product: CAWRSLAGSYEQYF. Together with reference TRBV30 and TRBJ2-7, the CDR3 gives the full variable domain: SQTIHQWPATLVQPVGSPLSLECTVEGTSNPNLYWYRQAAGRGLQLLFYSVGIGQISSEVPQNLSASRPQDRQFILSSKKLLLSDSGFYLCAWRSLAGSYEQYFGPGTRLTVT.